A selection of T cell receptor beta chains follows, all from one sample in a study of blood T cells in healthy people across ages. MiXCR, applied by TCRdb to the 5' RACE reads, yields one record per CDR3 protein. The sample shows over 550,000 distinct CDR3 sequences, about 30% of them seen only once. Input material: blood. The receptors come from a woman older than 75 in good health. CDR3s include the opening cysteine and the closing phenylalanine or tryptophan. Each record gives: V gene, clone size, J gene, D gene, CDR3 protein, CDR3 DNA. A D gene is named only where the DNA matches it firmly. Where a row states a size, it is once, few, many or the class of an expanded clone; other rows omit it.

>TRBV29-1|few|TRBJ2-3|-
CSVEGRVTDTQYF
TGCAGCGTTGAAGGCAGAGTCACAGATACGCAGTATTTT
>TRBV28|many|TRBJ2-7|-
CASSLGVLGPSYEQYF
TGTGCCAGCAGTTTAGGAGTTTTGGGGCCATCCTACGAGCAGTACTTC
>TRBV9|few|TRBJ1-5|TRBD1
CASSVGTGGFNQPQHF
TGTGCCAGCAGCGTAGGGACAGGGGGTTTCAATCAGCCCCAGCATTTT
>TRBV9|few|TRBJ1-6|-
CASSVDRSVKSPLHF
TGTGCCAGCAGCGTAGACCGATCCGTCAAAAGTCCCCTCCACTTT
>TRBV10-3|few|TRBJ1-1|-
CAISETLNGNTEAFF
TGTGCCATCAGTGAGACCCTAAACGGGAACACTGAAGCTTTCTTT
>TRBV6-1|-|TRBJ2-7|-
CASSEATGNYEQYF
TGTGCCAGCAGTGAAGCCACAGGGAATTACGAGCAGTACTTC
>TRBV6-6|many|TRBJ2-5|-
CASSYTTVQETQYF
TGTGCCAGCAGTTACACGACTGTTCAAGAGACCCAGTACTTC
>TRBV30|many|TRBJ1-6|TRBD1
CAWTPDRGNNSPLHF
TGTGCCTGGACCCCGGACAGGGGAAATAATTCACCCCTCCACTTT
>TRBV20-1|many|TRBJ1-2|TRBD1
CSARVMGQGRYGYTF
TGCAGTGCTAGAGTAATGGGACAGGGGAGGTATGGCTACACCTTC
>TRBV20-1|-|TRBJ2-7|-
CSARPQVKSSYEQYF
TGCAGTGCTAGACCCCAAGTAAAGAGCTCCTACGAGCAGTACTTC
>TRBV4-1|many|TRBJ2-6|TRBD1
CASSPLLDTGQGSGANVLTF
TGCGCCAGCAGCCCCCTCCTAGATACGGGACAGGGGTCTGGGGCCAACGTCCTGACTTTC
>TRBV6-1|many|TRBJ2-1|TRBD1
CASREQGSSYNEQFF
TGTGCCAGCAGAGAACAGGGGTCCTCCTACAATGAGCAGTTCTTC
>TRBV9|-|TRBJ2-3|-
CASSVRGGALSTNTQYF
TGTGCCAGCAGCGTACGAGGGGGGGCCTTGAGCACAAATACGCAGTATTTT
>TRBV20-1|many|TRBJ1-2|-
CSATDSTNYGYTF
TGCAGTGCTACGGACAGTACTAACTATGGCTACACCTTC
>TRBV4-3|-|TRBJ2-7|TRBD1
CASSQGTGLGGEQYF
TGCGCCAGCAGCCAGGGGACAGGCCTCGGTGGCGAGCAGTACTTC